The rows below give T cell receptor beta chains drawn from one sample of a study of technical replicates of blood from a handful of donors. Assay: immunoSEQ multiplex PCR; the TCRdb copy retains only in-frame clones and omits some. This table has 45,000 to 60,000 clones, more than 70% appearing once. The sequencing input was PBMCs. The source of these receptors is a human donor in good health. Some clones in this sample may be carry-over from other donors' samples. Both conserved end residues are part of each CDR3. The order of the fields is CDR3 protein, CDR3 DNA, V gene, D gene, clone size, J gene. The D gene is left open where the match is weak. Clone size is shown for a subset of rows, as once, few, many or a class of expanded clone.

CASSPQGTNYGYTF | TGTGCCAGTAGTCCCCAGGGGACTAACTATGGCTACACCTTC | TRBV19 | - | - | TRBJ1-2
CASRPLAGGPNEQFF | TGTGCCAGCAGGCCACTAGCGGGAGGCCCCAATGAGCAGTTCTTC | TRBV6-5 | TRBD2 | - | TRBJ2-1
CASSLDGVYGGELFF | TGTGCCAGCAGCTTGGACGGGGTTTACGGCGGGGAGCTGTTTTTT | TRBV5-4 | - | - | TRBJ2-2
CASRRTGGYQETQYF | TGTGCCAGCAGGAGGACAGGGGGGTACCAAGAGACCCAGTACTTC | TRBV6-5 | TRBD1 | once | TRBJ2-5
CATFPGTGYHEQYF | TGCGCCACCTTCCCCGGGACAGGGTACCACGAGCAGTACTTC | TRBV4-3 | TRBD1 | - | TRBJ2-7
CASSQTPNTGELFF | TGTGCCAGCAGTCAAACACCGAACACCGGGGAGCTGTTTTTT | TRBV2 | - | - | TRBJ2-2
CASSLNYEQYF | TGTGCCAGCAGCCTAAATTACGAGCAGTACTTC | TRBV7-2 | - | - | TRBJ2-7
CASSRPGTGPPDTQYF | TGTGCCAGCAGCCGCCCCGGGACAGGGCCCCCAGATACGCAGTATTTT | TRBV13 | TRBD1 | - | TRBJ2-3
CASSPQGGTEAFF | TGTGCCAGCTCACCCCAGGGAGGCACTGAAGCTTTCTTT | TRBV18 | - | - | TRBJ1-1
CASSSRQGAMDYGYTF | TGTGCCAGCAGCTCCCGACAGGGGGCCATGGACTATGGCTACACCTTC | TRBV4-2 | TRBD1 | - | TRBJ1-2
CASSLRLPTPKETGIPSYEQYF | TGTGCCAGCAGTTTACGGCTTCCGACGCCAAAAGAAACAGGGATCCCCTCCTACGAGCAGTACTTC | TRBV27 | - | - | TRBJ2-7
CASSQDNGGRAPYNEQFF | TGCGCCAGCAGCCAAGATAATGGCGGGAGGGCCCCCTACAATGAGCAGTTCTTC | TRBV4-1 | TRBD2 | - | TRBJ2-1
CASSITSGRVNSYNEQFF | TGTGCCAGCTCAATTACTAGCGGGAGGGTAAACTCCTACAATGAGCAGTTCTTC | TRBV2 | TRBD2 | - | TRBJ2-1
CAASKRAGTENTEAFF | TGTGCCGCCAGCAAAAGGGCCGGGACAGAGAACACTGAAGCTTTCTTT | TRBV6-6 | TRBD1 | - | TRBJ1-1